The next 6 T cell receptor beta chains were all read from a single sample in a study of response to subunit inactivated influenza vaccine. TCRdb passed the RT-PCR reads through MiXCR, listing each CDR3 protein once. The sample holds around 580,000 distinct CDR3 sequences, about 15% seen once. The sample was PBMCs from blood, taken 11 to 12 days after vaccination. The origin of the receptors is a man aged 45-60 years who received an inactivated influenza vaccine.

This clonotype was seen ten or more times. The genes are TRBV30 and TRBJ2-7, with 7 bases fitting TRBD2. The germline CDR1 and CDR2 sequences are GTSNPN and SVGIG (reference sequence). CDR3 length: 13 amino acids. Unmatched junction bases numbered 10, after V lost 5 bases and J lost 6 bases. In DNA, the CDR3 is TGTGCCTGGGCCGGGACTATTTTCGGCGAGCAGTACTTC. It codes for CAWAGTIFGEQYF.

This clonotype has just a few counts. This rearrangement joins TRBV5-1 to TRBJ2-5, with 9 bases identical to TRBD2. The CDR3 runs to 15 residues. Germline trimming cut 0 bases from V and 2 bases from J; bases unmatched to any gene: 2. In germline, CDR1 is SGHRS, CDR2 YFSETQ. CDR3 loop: CASSLVAGDQETQYF. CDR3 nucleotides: TGCGCCAGCAGCTTGGTAGCGGGAGATCAAGAGACCCAGTACTTC.

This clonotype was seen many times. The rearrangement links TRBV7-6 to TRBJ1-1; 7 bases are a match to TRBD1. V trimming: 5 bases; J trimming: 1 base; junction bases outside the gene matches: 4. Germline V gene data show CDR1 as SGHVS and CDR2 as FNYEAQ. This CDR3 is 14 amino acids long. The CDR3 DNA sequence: TGTGCCAGCAGCACCCGGACAGGGAACACTGAAGCTTTCTTT. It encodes CASSTRTGNTEAFF.

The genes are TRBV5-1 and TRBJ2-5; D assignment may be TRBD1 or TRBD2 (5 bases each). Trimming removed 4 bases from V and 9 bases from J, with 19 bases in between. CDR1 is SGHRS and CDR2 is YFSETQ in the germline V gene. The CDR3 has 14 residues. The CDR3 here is CASSPGTSRTAQYF. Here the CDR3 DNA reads TGCGCCAGCAGCCCGGGGACCTCGAGGACGGCCCAGTACTTC.

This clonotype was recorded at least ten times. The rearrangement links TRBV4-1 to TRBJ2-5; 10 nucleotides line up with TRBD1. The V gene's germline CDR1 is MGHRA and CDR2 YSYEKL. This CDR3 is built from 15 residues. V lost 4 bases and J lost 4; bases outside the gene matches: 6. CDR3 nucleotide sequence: TGCGCCAGCAGCCCTCAAGGACAGGGGGTAGAGACCCAGTACTTC. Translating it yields CASSPQGQGVETQYF.

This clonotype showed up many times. The CDR3: CASSSGLAQETQYF. The CDR3 DNA reads TGTGCCAGCAGCTCGGGACTAGCACAAGAGACCCAGTACTTC. This rearrangement joins TRBV3-1 to TRBJ2-5, with TRBD2 matching over 9 bases. Looked up from germline, CDR1 is LGHDT and CDR2 is YNNKEL (reference sequence). This CDR3 has 14 amino acids. Trimming cost V 5 bases and J 2 bases; bases outside gene matches: 3.